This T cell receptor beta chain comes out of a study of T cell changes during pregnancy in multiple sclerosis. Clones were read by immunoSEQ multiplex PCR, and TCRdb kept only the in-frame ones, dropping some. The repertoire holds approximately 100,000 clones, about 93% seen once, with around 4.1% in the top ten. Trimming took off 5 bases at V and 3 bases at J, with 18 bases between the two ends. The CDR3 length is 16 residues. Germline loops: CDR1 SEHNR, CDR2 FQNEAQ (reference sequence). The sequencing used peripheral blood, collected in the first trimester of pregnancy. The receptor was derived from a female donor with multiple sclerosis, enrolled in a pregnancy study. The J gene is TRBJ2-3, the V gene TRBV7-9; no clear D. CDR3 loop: CASSDMVVSRTDTQYF. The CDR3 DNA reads TGTGCCAGCAGCGATATGGTGGTTAGCAGAACAGATACGCAGTATTTT.